The entry that follows covers one TCR beta chain sequence. Authors' processing steps: Reference gene primer amplification gave nucleated cell count estimates. Method: immunoSEQ multiplex PCR; TCRdb's copy keeps in-frame clones and lacks some. V, J and clone size derive from that table, while D and trimming were established from the DNA sequence. The sample lists about 220,000 clones, roughly 85% occurring once. This sample was included in a study of blood T cell repertoires in COVID-19. Study overall: The origin of the acute and convalescent COVID-19 samples was the United States, Italy and Spain. T cells, B-cell-depleted T cells, or PBMCs supplied cDNA or gDNA.

CDR3 length: 15 amino acids. V was cut by 3 bases and J by 0 bases, with 11 bases left in between. Germline values: CDR1 MNHNS, CDR2 SASEGT. The TCR comes from a woman between 65 and 79 years old with COVID-19, enrolled during active disease. J is TRBJ1-1 and V is TRBV6-1, with unresolved D. Input material: peripheral blood. CDR3 in amino acids: CASSEGQTLNTEAFF. DNA of the CDR3: TGTGCCAGCAGTGAGGGTCAGACTCTGAACACTGAAGCTTTCTTT.